This T cell receptor beta chain derives from a study of blood T cell repertoires in COVID-19. The CDR3 spans 15 residues. Germline CDR1 is SGHAT and CDR2 is FQNNGV. With 5 bases clipped from V and 7 bases from J, the junction kept 7 bases outside the gene matches. As originally analysed: Counts of nucleated cells, estimated from reference gene primer amplification, were obtained. Profiling relied on immunoSEQ multiplex PCR, and the TCRdb table lists in-frame clones only, not all of them. D and trimming come from the DNA, and the V and J calls and clone size come from that table. This table holds roughly 450,000 clones, about 90% found once. The count of this clone is one.

The rearrangement joins TRBV11-2 to TRBJ2-7, with 14 bases that match TRBD2. This TCR derives from a man aged 18 to 29 who had recovered from COVID-19. Source material: PBMCs or T cells enriched from blood (not recorded which). CDR3 region: CASSEGLAGVGEQYF. CDR3 coding DNA: TGTGCCAGCAGCGAGGGACTAGCGGGAGTCGGGGAGCAGTACTTC.